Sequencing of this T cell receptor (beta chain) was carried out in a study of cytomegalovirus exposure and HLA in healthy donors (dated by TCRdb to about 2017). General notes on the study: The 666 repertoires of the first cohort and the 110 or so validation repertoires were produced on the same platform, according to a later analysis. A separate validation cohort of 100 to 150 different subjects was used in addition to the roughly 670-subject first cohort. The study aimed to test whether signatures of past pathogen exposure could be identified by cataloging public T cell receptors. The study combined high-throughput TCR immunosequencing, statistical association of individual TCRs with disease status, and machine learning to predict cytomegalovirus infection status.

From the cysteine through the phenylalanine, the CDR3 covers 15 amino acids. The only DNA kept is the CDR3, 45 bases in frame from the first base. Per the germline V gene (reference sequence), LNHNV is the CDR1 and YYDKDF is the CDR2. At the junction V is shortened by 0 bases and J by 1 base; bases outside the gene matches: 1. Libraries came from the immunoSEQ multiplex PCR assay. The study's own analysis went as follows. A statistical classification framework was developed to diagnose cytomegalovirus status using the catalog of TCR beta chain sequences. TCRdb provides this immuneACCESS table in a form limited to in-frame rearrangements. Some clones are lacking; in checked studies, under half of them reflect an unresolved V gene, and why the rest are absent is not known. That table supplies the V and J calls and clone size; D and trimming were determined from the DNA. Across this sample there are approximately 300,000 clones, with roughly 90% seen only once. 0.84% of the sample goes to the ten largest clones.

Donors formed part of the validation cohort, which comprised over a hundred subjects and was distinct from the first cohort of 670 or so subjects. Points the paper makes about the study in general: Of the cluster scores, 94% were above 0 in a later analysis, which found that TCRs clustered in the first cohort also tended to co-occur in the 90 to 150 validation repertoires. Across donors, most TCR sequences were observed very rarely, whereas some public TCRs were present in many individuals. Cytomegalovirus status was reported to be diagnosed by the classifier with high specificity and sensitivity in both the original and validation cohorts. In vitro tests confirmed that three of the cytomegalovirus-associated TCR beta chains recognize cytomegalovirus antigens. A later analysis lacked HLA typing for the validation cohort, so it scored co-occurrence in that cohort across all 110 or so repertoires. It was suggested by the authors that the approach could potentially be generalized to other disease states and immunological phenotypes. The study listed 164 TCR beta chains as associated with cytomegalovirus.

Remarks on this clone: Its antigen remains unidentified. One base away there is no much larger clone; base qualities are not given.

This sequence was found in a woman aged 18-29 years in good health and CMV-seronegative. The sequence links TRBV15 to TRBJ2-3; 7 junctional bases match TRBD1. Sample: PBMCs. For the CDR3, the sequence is CATSREGQGTDTQYF. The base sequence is TGTGCCACCAGCAGAGAAGGACAGGGCACAGATACGCAGTATTTT. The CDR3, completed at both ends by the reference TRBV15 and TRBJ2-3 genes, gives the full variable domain DAMVIQNPRYQVTQFGKPVTLSCSQTLNHNVMYWYQQKSSQAPKLLFHYYDKDFNNEADTPDNFQSRRPNTSFCFLDIRSPGLGDTAMYLCATSREGQGTDTQYFGPGTRLTVL.